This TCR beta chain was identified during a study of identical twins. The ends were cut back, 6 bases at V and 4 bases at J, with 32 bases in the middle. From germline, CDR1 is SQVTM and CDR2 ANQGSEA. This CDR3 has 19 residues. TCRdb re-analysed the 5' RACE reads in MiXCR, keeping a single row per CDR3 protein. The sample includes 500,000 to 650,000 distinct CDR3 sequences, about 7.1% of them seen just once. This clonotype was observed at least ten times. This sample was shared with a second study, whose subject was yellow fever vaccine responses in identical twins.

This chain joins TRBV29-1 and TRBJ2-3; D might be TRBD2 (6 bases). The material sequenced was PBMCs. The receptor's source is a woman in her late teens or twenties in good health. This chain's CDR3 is CSVMGVSGRGPGGADTQYF. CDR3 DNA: TGCAGCGTCATGGGGGTCAGTGGTAGGGGTCCCGGGGGTGCAGATACGCAGTATTTT.